This TCR beta chain appears in the sequencing data of a study of T cells in Graves' hyperthyroidism and ophthalmopathy. Study summary: The initial diagnosis was the point when peripheral blood was collected, ahead of any treatment. Study-level results: Ophthalmopathy was identified by the model a median around 6.3 months ahead of onset. Most thyroid clonotypes expanded above 0.001 appeared in blood too.

Points on this clonotype: No antigen is known for it.

The TCR beta CDR3 regions underwent amplification using RNA transcripts as the source. Initially, a first-round RT-PCR of the TCR CDR3 employed the HTBI primer set. Using its own MiXCR run on the multiplex PCR reads, TCRdb lists one record per CDR3 protein. This sample has 300,000 to 500,000 distinct CDR3 sequences, with about an eighth found just once. CDR3 size: 16 residues. The germline V gene has CDR1 MNHEY and CDR2 SVGAGI. With 2 bases removed from V and 4 bases from J, the gap between germline ends came to 12 bases. Pregnant or lactating patients were excluded, as were those with uncontrolled infection or other autoimmune disease.

This clonotype was obtained from a man aged 50-60 years with Graves' ophthalmopathy. The specimen was blood. The rearrangement uses TRBV6-5 and TRBJ1-6, with D perhaps TRBD1 (5 bases). The CDR3 region has the DNA TGTGCCAGCAGTTACCCGGGACTGAAGTATAATTCACCCCTCCACTTT. Amino acids: CASSYPGLKYNSPLHF.